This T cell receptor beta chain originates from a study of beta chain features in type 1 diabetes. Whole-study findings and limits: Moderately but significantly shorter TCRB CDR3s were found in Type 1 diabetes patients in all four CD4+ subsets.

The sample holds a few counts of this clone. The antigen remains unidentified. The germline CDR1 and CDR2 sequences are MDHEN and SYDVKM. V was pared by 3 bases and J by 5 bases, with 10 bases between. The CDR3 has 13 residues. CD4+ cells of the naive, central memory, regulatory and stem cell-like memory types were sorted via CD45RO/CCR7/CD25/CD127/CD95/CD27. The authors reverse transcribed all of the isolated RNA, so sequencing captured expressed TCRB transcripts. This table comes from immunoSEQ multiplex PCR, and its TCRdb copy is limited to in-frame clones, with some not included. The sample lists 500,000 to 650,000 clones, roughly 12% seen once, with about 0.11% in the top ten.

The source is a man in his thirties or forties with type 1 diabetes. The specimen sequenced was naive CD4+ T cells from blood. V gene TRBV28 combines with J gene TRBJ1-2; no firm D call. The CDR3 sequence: CASSLVQSYGYTF. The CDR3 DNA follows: TGTGCCAGCAGTTTGGTGCAGTCATATGGCTACACCTTC.